Sequencing of this T cell receptor (beta chain) was carried out in a study of low-dose radiotherapy and immunotherapy resistance in tumors. Across the whole study: Radiation delivery to Cohort 1 consisted of 0.5 Gy per fraction every 2 weeks, summing to 6.5 Gy. Aspirin 300 mg was given orally each day for four cycles from cycle 1 day 1. The regimen for patients comprised intravenous nivolumab 240 mg every two weeks plus intravenous ipilimumab 1 mg/kg every six weeks.

There are many counts of this clonotype. It was with a constant-region primer and a V-primer adapter that TCRs were amplified over 20 PCR cycles. TCRdb used MiXCR to reprocess the reads, holding one entry per CDR3 protein. Counted here are about 46,000 distinct CDR3 sequences, 10% to 15% occurring once; the ten biggest clones make up approximately 6.2%. The time point: before trial treatment. V shed 3 bases and J shed 6 bases, with 14 bases lying between them. The CDR3 totals 14 residues. Germline V gives CDR1 MGHDK, CDR2 SYGVNS. The clonotype originates from a female donor with ovarian cancer. This material consisted of PBMCs, taken before treatment. The chain employs TRBV25-1 and TRBJ1-2, with D perhaps matching TRBD1 (5 bases). The CDR3 spells CASSEGGNLHGYTF. The CDR3 nucleotides are TGTGCCAGCAGTGAGGGGGGAAACCTTCATGGCTACACCTTC.